This T cell receptor beta chain was recovered during a study of response to subunit inactivated influenza vaccine. This clonotype appeared once. What it recognizes is unknown. Germline V CDR1 and CDR2: WSHSY, SAAADI. The V segment lost 7 bases and the J segment 7 bases; nucleotides outside the gene matches: 6. The CDR3 is 12 amino acids. Each CDR3 protein is one row after TCRdb ran MiXCR on the RT-PCR reads. The data contain around 710,000 distinct CDR3 sequences, approximately 14% of them seen just once; the ten biggest clones take up roughly 6.4%. Whole-study findings and limits: That few new T cells are recruited by each seasonal influenza vaccination was the authors' suggestion.

This chain uses TRBV10-2 with TRBJ2-7, with 8 bases lining up with TRBD2. This TCR came from a middle-aged man who received an inactivated influenza vaccine. Material: PBMCs from blood, obtained about 14 days before vaccination. The CDR3 DNA reads as TGCGCCAGCAACCAAGCGGGGGAGGAGCAGTACTTC. Encoded protein: CASNQAGEEQYF.